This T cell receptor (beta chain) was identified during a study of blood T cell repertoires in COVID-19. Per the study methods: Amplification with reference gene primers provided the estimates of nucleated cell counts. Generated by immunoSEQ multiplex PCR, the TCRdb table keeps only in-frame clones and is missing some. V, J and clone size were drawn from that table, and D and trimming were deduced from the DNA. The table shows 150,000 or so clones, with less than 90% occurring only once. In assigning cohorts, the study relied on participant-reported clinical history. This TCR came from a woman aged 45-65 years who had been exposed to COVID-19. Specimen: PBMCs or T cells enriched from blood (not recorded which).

CDR3: CASRGTQINYGYTF. The CDR3 DNA follows: TGTGCCAGCAGGGGGACACAGATTAACTATGGCTACACCTTC. V usage is TRBV5-4 and J usage is TRBJ1-2, with a tentative D call TRBD1 (6 bases). V shed 5 bases and J shed 1 base, with 12 bases lying between them. This CDR3 has 14 amino acids. Germline V gives CDR1 SGHNT, CDR2 YYREEE (reference sequence). The variable domain in full, completed from reference TRBV5-4 and TRBJ1-2, reads ETGVTQSPTHLIKTRGQQVTLRCSSQSGHNTVSWYQQALGQGPQFIFQYYREEENGRGNFPPRFSGLQFPNYSSELNVNALELDDSALYLCASRGTQINYGYTFGSGTRLTVV.